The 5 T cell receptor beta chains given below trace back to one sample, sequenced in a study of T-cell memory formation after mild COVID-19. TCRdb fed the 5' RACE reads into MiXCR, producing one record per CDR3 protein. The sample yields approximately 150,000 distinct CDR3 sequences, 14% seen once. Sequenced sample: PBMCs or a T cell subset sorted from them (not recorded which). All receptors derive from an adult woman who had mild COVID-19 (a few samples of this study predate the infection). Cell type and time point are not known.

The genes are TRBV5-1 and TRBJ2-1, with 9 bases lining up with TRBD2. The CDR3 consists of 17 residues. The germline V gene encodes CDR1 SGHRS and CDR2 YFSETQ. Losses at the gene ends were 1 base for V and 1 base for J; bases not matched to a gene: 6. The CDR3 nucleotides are TGCGCCAGCAGCTTGAGCGCCAGCGGGGGGTCCTACAATGAGCAGTTCTTC. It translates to CASSLSASGGSYNEQFF.

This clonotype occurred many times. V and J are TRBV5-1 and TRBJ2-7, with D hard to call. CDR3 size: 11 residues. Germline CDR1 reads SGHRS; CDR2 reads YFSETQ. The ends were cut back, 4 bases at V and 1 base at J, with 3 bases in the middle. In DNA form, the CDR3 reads TGCGCCAGCAGCATATCCTACGAGCAGTACTTC. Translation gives CASSISYEQYF. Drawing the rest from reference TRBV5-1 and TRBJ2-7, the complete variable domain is KAGVTQTPRYLIKTRGQQVTLSCSPISGHRSVSWYQQTPGQGLQFLFEYFSETQRNKGNFPGRFSGRQFSNSRSEMNVSTLELGDSALYLCASSISYEQYFGPGTRLTVT.

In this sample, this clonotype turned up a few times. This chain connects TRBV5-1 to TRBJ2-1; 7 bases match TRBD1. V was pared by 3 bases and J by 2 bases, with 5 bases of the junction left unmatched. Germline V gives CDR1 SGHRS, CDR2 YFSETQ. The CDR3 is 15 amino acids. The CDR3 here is CASSSGTVPYNEQFF. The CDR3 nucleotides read TGCGCCAGCAGCTCCGGGACAGTCCCCTACAATGAGCAGTTCTTC.

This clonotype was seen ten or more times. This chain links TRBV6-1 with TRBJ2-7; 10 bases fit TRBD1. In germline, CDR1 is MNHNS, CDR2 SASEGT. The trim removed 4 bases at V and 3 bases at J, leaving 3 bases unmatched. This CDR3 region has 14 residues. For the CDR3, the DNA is TGTGCCAGCAGTGTCGGACAGGGGGACTACGAGCAGTACTTC. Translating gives CASSVGQGDYEQYF.

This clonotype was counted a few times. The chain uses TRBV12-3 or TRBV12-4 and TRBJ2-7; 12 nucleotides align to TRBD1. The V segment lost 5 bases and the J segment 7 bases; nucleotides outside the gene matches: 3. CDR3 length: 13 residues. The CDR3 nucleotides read TGTGCCAGCAGTGGGACAGGGGGCATTGAGCAGTACTTC. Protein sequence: CASSGTGGIEQYF.